Following are 24 T cell receptor beta chains from one sample sequenced in a study of T-cell reconstitution after alpha-beta-depleted transplantation in children. A library of TCRbeta sequences, prepared with unique molecular identifiers, was generated. One entry per CDR3 protein, called by TCRdb with MiXCR from the PCR reads. Here the sample spans about a million distinct CDR3 sequences, less than 30% being singletons. Sample: PBMCs, mostly from graft donor cells, taken 360 days after TCRalphabeta/CD19-depleted stem cell transplant. Source of these receptors: a boy less than two years old who had a stem cell transplant for SCID, so the T cells may come from the graft donor.

This clonotype showed up just a few times. This chain connects TRBV20-1 to TRBJ2-1, with D maybe TRBD2 (5 bases). This CDR3 spans 16 amino acids. Trimming stripped 2 bases from V and 8 bases from J, with 22 bases between. CDR1 DFQATT and CDR2 SNEGSKA come from the germline V gene (reference sequence). CDR3 DNA: TGCAGTGCTAGATATCCCCGGGCTAGCAGCATCGATGAGCAGTTCTTC. This sequence encodes CSARYPRASSIDEQFF.

At least ten counts were recorded for this clonotype. The CDR3 DNA follows: TGTGCCAGCAGTCAAACCGGGGAGCTGTTTTTT. Amino acid sequence: CASSQTGELFF. The V and J genes are TRBV6-2 or TRBV6-3 and TRBJ2-2; D is uncertain. The CDR3 spans 11 residues. Germline CDR1 and CDR2: MNHEY and SVGEGT. Trimming pared 5 bases from V and 5 bases from J, leaving 3 bases between.

The chain employs TRBV7-3 and TRBJ2-1; either TRBD1 or TRBD2 may fit D (5 bases each). V lost 2 bases and J lost 5, with 22 bases in between. Germline CDR1 and CDR2: SGHTA and FQGTGA. The CDR3 runs 18 residues. This CDR3 reads CASSLLPGTPKKHNEQFF. The CDR3 nucleotides read TGTGCCAGCAGCTTACTCCCCGGGACCCCTAAAAAACACAATGAGCAGTTCTTC. The entire variable domain, with the rest obtained from reference TRBV7-3 and TRBJ2-1, is as follows: GAGVSQTPSNKVTEKGKYVELRCDPISGHTALYWYRQSLGQGPEFLIYFQGTGAADDSGLPNDRFFAVRPEGSVSTLKIQRTERGDSAVYLCASSLLPGTPKKHNEQFFGPGTRLTVL.

This clonotype occurred a few times. The gene calls are TRBV7-3 and TRBJ2-5; D possibly corresponds to TRBD2 (7 bases). Trimming shortened V by 1 base and J by 5 bases, and 17 bases separated the two germline ends. CDR3 size: 16 residues. Germline-derived CDR1 and CDR2 are SGHTA and FQGTGA. This CDR3 reads CASSLRGRGAGETQYF. The CDR3 coding sequence is TGTGCCAGCAGCTTAAGAGGCCGGGGGGCGGGGGAGACCCAGTACTTC.

This clonotype was seen more than once but under ten times. V and J are TRBV5-1 and TRBJ2-5, with D possibly being TRBD1 (6 bases). Trimming shortened V by 4 bases and J by 3 bases, and 13 bases separated the two germline ends. In germline, CDR1 is SGHRS, CDR2 YFSETQ. This CDR3 region has 14 residues. CDR3 sequence (DNA): TGCGCCAGCAGCGCCTTTCAGGGGAAAGAGACCCAGTACTTC. It translates to CASSAFQGKETQYF.

This clonotype was seen more than once but under ten times. The rearrangement uses TRBV12-3 or TRBV12-4 and TRBJ2-1, with 7 bases aligning to TRBD1. The CDR3 is 13 residues long. With 4 bases clipped from V and 6 bases from J, the junction kept 3 bases outside the gene matches. This chain's CDR3 is CASSWGQFNEQFF. The CDR3 DNA is TGTGCCAGCAGTTGGGGACAGTTCAATGAGCAGTTCTTC.

The chain employs TRBV12-3 or TRBV12-4 and TRBJ1-4, with D possibly matching TRBD1 (6 bases). This CDR3 has 15 amino acids. V lost 2 bases, J lost 5 bases, and 12 bases lay in between. The CDR3 nucleotides are TGTGCCAGCAGTTTATTGGGGACACCCAATGAAAAACTGTTTTTT. Its protein is CASSLLGTPNEKLFF.

The chain combines TRBV5-1 with TRBJ1-4; TRBD1 aligns across 9 bases. CDR1 is SGHRS and CDR2 is YFSETQ in the germline V gene. J lost 5 bases, V lost 5 bases, and 7 bases had no gene match. CDR3 size: 15 residues. The CDR3 bases are TGCGCCAGCAGACCTACCGGGACAGGGAATGAAAAACTGTTTTTT. The encoded protein is CASRPTGTGNEKLFF.

At least ten counts were recorded for this clonotype. At one end, the junction sequence differs from germline, possibly due to a read error. The V gene is TRBV12-3 or TRBV12-4, the J gene TRBJ2-7; D is unresolved. There are 11 residues in the CDR3. CDR3 nucleotide sequence: TGCGCCAGCAGCTCTGGATACGAGCAGTACTTC. Amino acid sequence: CASSSGYEQYF.

The chain links TRBV9 to TRBJ1-1; no clear D gene. Looked up from germline, CDR1 is SGDLS and CDR2 is YYNGEE. The CDR3 is 15 amino acids. Trimming removed 0 bases from V and 0 bases from J, with 9 bases in between. CDR3: CASSVAPLMNTEAFF. In DNA, the CDR3 is TGTGCCAGCAGCGTAGCCCCACTAATGAACACTGAAGCTTTCTTT.

The rearrangement uses TRBV20-1 and TRBJ2-3, with 13 bases aligning to TRBD2. This CDR3 has 16 amino acids. Germline V gene data show CDR1 as DFQATT and CDR2 as SNEGSKA (reference sequence). V lost 3 bases and J lost 3; bases outside the gene matches: 6. The CDR3 DNA follows: TGCAGTGCTAGTCCCACTAGCGGGGGGGCAACAGATACGCAGTATTTT. Encoded protein: CSASPTSGGATDTQYF.

This clonotype was seen more than once but under ten times. The chain employs TRBV24-1 and TRBJ2-1; 8 nucleotides agree with TRBD1. V was clipped by 7 bases and J by 1 base; unmatched bases: 8. CDR3 length equals 16 residues. CDR1 and CDR2 from the germline V gene are KGHDR and SFDVKD. CDR3 sequence (DNA): TGTGCCACCAGCCGACCAGGGGGCGCGTCCTACAATGAGCAGTTCTTC. This translates into CATSRPGGASYNEQFF.

A few counts support this clonotype. This chain links TRBV6-5 with TRBJ2-1, with 10 positions matching TRBD2. This CDR3 is 17 amino acids long. Germline V gives CDR1 MNHEY, CDR2 SVGAGI. J lost 4 bases, V lost 0 bases, and 6 bases had no gene match. CDR3 residues: CASSYSSSGGGYNEQFF. Here the CDR3 DNA reads TGTGCCAGCAGTTACTCCTCAAGCGGGGGGGGTTACAATGAGCAGTTCTTC.

The rearrangement joins TRBV5-1 to TRBJ2-3, with D possibly being TRBD1 or TRBD2 (5 bases each). CDR1 and CDR2 from the germline V gene are SGHRS and YFSETQ. CDR3 length: 14 amino acids. V lost 4 bases and J lost 2, with 11 bases in between. CDR3: CASSTGRSTDTQYF. The DNA for the CDR3 is TGCGCCAGCAGCACGGGACGGTCCACAGATACGCAGTATTTT.

Only a few counts were recorded for this clonotype. The chain carries TRBV20-1 and TRBJ2-7, with a tentative D call TRBD1 (6 bases). Trimming removed 3 bases at V and 3 bases at J, with 18 bases between. The CDR3 contains 15 residues. Germline-derived CDR1 and CDR2 are DFQATT and SNEGSKA (reference sequence). The CDR3 here is CSASTGQIKLYEQYF. CDR3 sequence (DNA): TGCAGTGCTAGCACCGGACAGATTAAACTCTACGAGCAGTACTTC.

The V call is TRBV7-2, the J call TRBJ2-3, with a weak D call TRBD1 (6 bases). V was clipped by 0 bases and J by 0 bases, with 13 bases between them. Germline V CDR1 and CDR2: SGHTA, FQGNSA. CDR3 length: 17 residues. CDR3: CASSLALRGKSTDTQYF. CDR3 coding DNA: TGTGCCAGCAGCTTAGCGCTAAGGGGGAAAAGCACAGATACGCAGTATTTT.

The chain uses TRBV12-3 or TRBV12-4 and TRBJ2-1; no clear D. V was cut by 5 bases and J by 3 bases, with 14 bases left in between. The CDR3 contains 15 residues. The CDR3 is CASSPPVRNYNEQFF. The CDR3 coding sequence is TGTGCCAGCAGTCCTCCAGTGAGAAACTACAATGAGCAGTTCTTC.

This rearrangement joins TRBV27 to TRBJ1-4; maybe TRBD1 (6 bases). Looked up from germline, CDR1 is MNHEY and CDR2 is SMNVEV (reference sequence). The CDR3 is 15 amino acids. The V gene lost 5 bases and the J gene lost 4 bases, with 14 bases spanning the gap. For the CDR3, the DNA is TGTGCCAGCAGTCCCCAGGGGAGCGGTAATGAAAAACTGTTTTTT. The encoded protein is CASSPQGSGNEKLFF.

J is TRBJ1-5 and V is TRBV5-1; D might be TRBD1 (6 bases). Germline-derived CDR1 and CDR2 are SGHRS and YFSETQ. The CDR3 covers 15 residues. Trimming cost V 4 bases and J 4 bases, with 15 bases left between them. CDR3 nucleotide sequence: TGCGCCAGCAGCCACACTTTCAGGGGAAATCAGCCCCAGCATTTT. It yields the protein CASSHTFRGNQPQHF.

The gene calls are TRBV7-2 and TRBJ2-5; D uncertain. The CDR3 runs to 14 residues. The V and J ends lost 4 bases and 3 bases respectively, with 12 bases between them. Germline CDR1 SGHTA, CDR2 FQGNSA. The CDR3 nucleotides read TGTGCCAGCAGCTCGCTGGACCGCGAAGAGACCCAGTACTTC. Encoded protein: CASSSLDREETQYF.

The rearrangement uses TRBV7-2 and TRBJ1-1; D ambiguous. Trimming took off 2 bases at V and 6 bases at J, with 10 bases between the two ends. The CDR3 runs 13 residues. CDR1 and CDR2 from the germline V gene are SGHTA and FQGNSA. The CDR3 reads CASSLIVASEAFF. CDR3 bases: TGTGCCAGCAGCTTAATAGTGGCTTCTGAAGCTTTCTTT.

As for this clonotype: At one boundary the junction diverges from the germline segment, which might be a read error. J is TRBJ2-7 and V is TRBV5-1; the D is unclear. This CDR3 has 15 residues. The V gene's germline CDR1 is SGHRS and CDR2 YFSETQ. The CDR3: CASRPASQLTYGQYF. CDR3 in DNA: TGCGCCAGCAGACCCGCCTCCCAGTTGACCTACGGGCAGTACTTC.

V usage is TRBV27 and J usage is TRBJ2-1, with 11 bases that match TRBD1. With 1 base clipped from V and 7 bases from J, the junction kept 6 bases outside the gene matches. The length of the CDR3 is 16 residues. Germline V lookup: CDR1 MNHEY, CDR2 SMNVEV (reference sequence). CDR3 coding DNA: TGTGCCAGCAGTTTATTCGGACAGGGGGCGCTTAATGAGCAGTTCTTC. Its protein is CASSLFGQGALNEQFF.

This chain joins TRBV5-1 and TRBJ2-3, with D uncertain. Between the trimmed V and J ends, which lost 3 bases and 2 bases, there was a span of 16 bases. Germline V gene data show CDR1 as SGHRS and CDR2 as YFSETQ. The CDR3 consists of 16 residues. The CDR3, as DNA: TGCGCCAGCAGCTCCAGGATGCAGGTTATCACAGATACGCAGTATTTT. Amino acids: CASSSRMQVITDTQYF.